The clone carrying this T cell receptor beta chain was detected only a few times. Germline V gene data show CDR1 as SGDLS and CDR2 as YYNGEE. J was trimmed by 8 bases and V by 0 bases; bases with no gene match: 4. The CDR3 spans 15 residues. Assay used: immunoSEQ multiplex PCR; TCRdb lists only in-frame clones, some missing. The sample contains around 21,000 clones, approximately 80% of which appear only once. This record comes from a study of OX40 agonist ivuxolimab in advanced cancers. The chain links TRBV9 to TRBJ2-1, with TRBD2 matching over 11 bases. The sample was CD4+ or CD8+ T cells sorted from blood, taken in a trial of the OX40 agonist ivuxolimab. This clonotype was obtained from an adult with an advanced solid tumor such as melanoma, head and neck, liver or kidney cancer. The CDR3 is CASSVGSGRADEQFF. The CDR3 nucleotides read TGTGCCAGCAGCGTAGGTAGCGGGAGGGCCGATGAGCAGTTCTTC.